There are a few counts of the clone carrying this TCR beta chain. Its specificity is not known. Peripheral blood genomic DNA, not sorted cells or RNA, was the template. This sample was included in a study of T cell repertoires in aging, cancer and after chemotherapy. The study's findings and limits: In cancer patients, declining TCR diversity with age involved lost richness and lost evenness. Untreated cancer patients had significantly lower blood TCR diversity than age-matched healthy donors. The repertoire data cannot show anything about immunological memory following chemotherapy.

Rearranged V-D-J TRB sequences were amplified with a mixed TRB-A/B primer pool. TCRdb re-called the multiplex PCR reads with MiXCR, one entry per CDR3 protein. This sample has about 6,100 distinct CDR3 sequences; about 31% occur once, and the top ten carry about 30%. The CDR3 spans 17 residues. V lost 3 bases and J lost 12, with 31 bases in between. Germline V gives CDR1 SGHDT, CDR2 YYEEEE. This receptor was taken from a human donor with a blood cancer. This chain connects TRBV5-6 to TRBJ2-7; possibly TRBD1 for D (6 bases). Specimen: blood. Here the CDR3 DNA reads TGTGCCAGCAGCTCGGCTCTCAGGGGCCGGACTCCGTTTGTAGGGTACTTC. This sequence encodes CASSSALRGRTPFVGYF.